The TCR beta chain described here comes from a study of T cells in Graves' hyperthyroidism and ophthalmopathy (dated by TCRdb to between 2017 and 2020). Turning to the overall study: Peripheral blood was collected at initial diagnosis, before any treatment. A discovery cohort of around 98 patients, 43 with Graves' ophthalmopathy and over 55 with stable Graves' hyperthyroidism, was used to find distinguishing TCR V-J signatures. Prospective prediction of ophthalmopathy was tested in an independent validation cohort of about 19 hyperthyroidism patients and 17 patients who later progressed to ophthalmopathy. For training and testing, the roughly 100 patients in the discovery cohort were randomly divided in a 7:3 ratio. In about 6 Graves' hyperthyroidism patients, the study also compared T-cell repertoires from thyroid tissue with T-cell repertoires from blood. After blood sampling, hyperthyroidism patients were treated with methimazole at a starting dose of 30 mg daily, and ophthalmopathy patients were treated with high-dose intravenous methylprednisolone. The paper reports TCR Vbeta CDR3 sequencing of 135 peripheral blood samples: approximately 41 ophthalmopathy, around 80 hyperthyroidism and around 17 progressor patients. General findings and caveats noted by the study authors: No statistical method was used to fix the sample size in advance, and group allocation was not hidden from the investigators. A model built on a 13 V-J signature distinguished ophthalmopathy from stable hyperthyroidism, reaching about 88% sensitivity and about 81% specificity in cross-validation and 80%/75% in testing. In validation, progression to ophthalmopathy was predicted by the model with 70% to 71% sensitivity and 72% to 80% specificity, a median of approximately 6.5 months before onset. Blood samples also contained most of the expanded thyroid clonotypes (frequency above 0.001), which suggests that blood repertoires may reflect thyroid immune responses.

TCR beta CDR3 regions were amplified from RNA transcripts. The first round of RT-PCR for the TCR CDR3 was performed with the HTBI primer set and the Qiagen OneStep RT-PCR kit. Libraries were constructed in a second round of multiplex PCR, after which size selection and purification were performed. Sequencing of the libraries was done on an Illumina HiSeq2000 using paired-end 100 bp reads. In the authors' own workflow: Raw data were processed with SOAPnuke, discarding reads with adapters, uncalled bases, mean Phred below 15, or no exact constant-primer or identifier match. High-quality paired reads were merged using COPE v1.2.5, and each unique nucleotide sequence was defined as a clonotype. Clonotypes were aligned to IMGT TRBV, TRBD and TRBJ reference segments using MiTCR v1.1. The analysis was restricted to V-J combinations with a frequency above 0.0001, which together covered around 99% of the repertoires. The TCS score was defined as the ratio of F50 (clonal expansion) to E x V (chaos), calculated using BLOSUM62-based TCRdist between CDR3 peptides within each V-J. Welch's t-statistics and random forest reduced roughly 500 V-J features to 13, which were used in a naive Bayes classifier (R e1071). TCRdb passed the public sequencing reads through fastp at Q25 and MiXCR, retaining productive beta sequences. Rows with one shared CDR3 protein collapse into an entry with the most common genes and DNA. These V and J calls rely on TCRdb rather than the paper's analysis. Counted in this sample were hundreds of thousands of distinct CDR3 sequences; around 13% of them appeared once. Of the sample, roughly 6.2% falls within the top ten clones.

This clonotype was detected only a few times. What this receptor recognizes is not known. Base qualities are not provided; no much larger clone lies one nucleotide away. Hyperthyroidism patients were newly diagnosed, with disease duration under 2 months, and aged 18 to 65 years. Patients with uncontrolled infections, other autoimmune diseases, pregnancy or lactation were excluded. Diagnoses were based on clinical symptoms, serum thyroxine and TRAb, thyroid ultrasound and orbital computed tomography. Blood from progressor patients was collected at the time of first diagnosis with hyperthyroidism, before any ophthalmopathy symptoms had appeared. PBMCs were isolated from around 10 ml of fresh peripheral blood by Ficoll-Paque density gradient centrifugation. Patients classed as progressors first received a Graves' hyperthyroidism diagnosis and then went on to develop ophthalmopathy during follow-up. Total RNA was extracted using Trizol reagent, and RNA quality was assessed on an Agilent 2100 Bioanalyzer.

Sequencing used blood. The TCR was taken from a woman aged 25 to 39 with Graves' hyperthyroidism that later progressed to Graves' ophthalmopathy.

The CDR3 is CASSLDTRPTNTEAFF. The nucleotides read TGCGCCAGCAGCTTGGATACTCGGCCCACGAACACTGAAGCTTTCTTT. In this chain, TRBV5-1 is recombined with TRBJ1-1, with the identity of the D gene unclear. The CDR3 runs 16 residues from the cysteine to the phenylalanine. Kept here is only the CDR3 DNA, which spans 48 bases and is read in frame from base 1. Relative to germline, V is 0 bases shorter and J is 1 base shorter, with 13 bases between their ends. Taken from the germline V gene, the CDR1 and CDR2 loops are SGHRS and YFSETQ.